This TCR beta chain was retrieved from a study of shared clonotypes between healthy human individuals. Study information: Sampling drew on donors who were two women and a few men aged 18 to 49. A donor's plate count was three for CD4 naive and three for CD4 memory; CD8 naive had two and CD8 memory one.

Study-wide points: A handful of donors showed sharing of approximately 5% of naive CD4 clonotypes.

Nashville, Tennessee was home to all donors, who were Caucasian adults. Profiling relied on immunoSEQ multiplex PCR, and the TCRdb table lists in-frame clones only, not all of them. In the table there are over a million clones, roughly 97% of which are singletons. The length of the CDR3 is 12 residues. Per germline, CDR1 SGHKS and CDR2 YYEKEE (reference sequence). V lost 1 base and J 4 bases, leaving 6 bases between the germline ends. A note on this clone: Its antigen is unidentified.

The specimen was naive CD4+ T cells sorted from blood. The subset: CD45RA+ positively selected. The chain joins TRBV5-5 to TRBJ2-7; no reliable D call. The origin of this receptor is a man between 25 and 39 years old in good health. CDR3 sequence: CASSLTVYEQYF. Written as DNA, the CDR3 is TGTGCCAGCAGCTTGACAGTTTACGAGCAGTACTTC. Full variable domain (rest looked up from reference TRBV5-5 and TRBJ2-7): DAGVTQSPTHLIKTRGQQVTLRCSPISGHKSVSWYQQVLGQGPQFIFQYYEKEERGRGNFPDRFSARQFPNYSSELNVNALLLGDSALYLCASSLTVYEQYFGPGTRLTVT.